These T cell receptor beta chains were read from a single sample in a study of OX40 agonist ivuxolimab in advanced cancers. The protocol was immunoSEQ multiplex PCR, while the TCRdb copy is restricted to in-frame clones and leaves out a portion. The sample has around 70,000 clones, roughly 84% seen once; the top ten hold about 1%. Sample: CD4+ or CD8+ T cells sorted from blood, taken in a trial of the OX40 agonist ivuxolimab. These receptors all come from an adult with an advanced solid tumor such as melanoma, head and neck, liver or kidney cancer. Both conserved end residues are part of each CDR3. A D gene is named only where the DNA matches it firmly. Clone size is not always given. Where it is, it says once, few, many or a class for expanded clones.

D	size	V	J	CDR3	DNA
-	-	TRBV4-3	TRBJ1-4	CASSQGERGGKLFF	TGCGCCAGCAGCCAAGGTGAAAGGGGGGGAAAACTGTTTTTT
TRBD2	-	TRBV19	TRBJ2-5	CASSPPGGVETQYF	TGTGCCAGTAGTCCCCCCGGGGGGGTAGAGACCCAGTACTTC
-	-	TRBV18	TRBJ2-3	CASSPLPPGPLSTDTQYF	TGTGCCAGCTCACCACTGCCCCCAGGCCCCCTAAGCACAGATACGCAGTATTTT
TRBD1	once	TRBV5-1	TRBJ1-1	CASSSTGGVNTEAFF	TGCGCCAGCAGCTCCACAGGGGGCGTGAACACTGAAGCTTTCTTT
-	-	TRBV29-1	TRBJ2-5	CSVEDPGSGETQYF	TGCAGCGTTGAAGATCCCGGGTCGGGGGAGACCCAGTACTTC
-	once	TRBV5-1	TRBJ2-3	CASSLLGEYTDTQYF	TGCGCCAGCAGCTTGCTGGGGGAATACACAGATACGCAGTATTTT
TRBD1	few	TRBV5-6	TRBJ2-7	CASRRAGTGLHEQYF	TGTGCCAGCCGTAGGGCCGGGACAGGGCTCCACGAGCAGTACTTC
-	once	TRBV6-1	TRBJ1-2	CASSQDSAYGYTF	TGTGCCAGCTCGCAAGACAGCGCCTATGGCTACACCTTC
-	-	TRBV6-1	TRBJ1-2	CASSNKGPGYTF	TGTGCCAGCAGTAACAAGGGCCCTGGCTACACCTTC
-	-	TRBV4-3	TRBJ1-2	CASSQENRRVYGYTF	TGCGCCAGCAGCCAAGAAAACAGGAGGGTCTATGGCTACACCTTC
-	many	TRBV19	TRBJ1-3	CASSISAALSGNTIYF	TGTGCCAGTAGTATTTCAGCAGCTCTCTCTGGAAACACCATATATTTT
-	-	TRBV4-3	TRBJ1-2	CASSHAQGFRYGYTF	TGCGCCAGCAGCCATGCACAGGGCTTTCGGTATGGCTACACCTTC
-	-	TRBV5-5	TRBJ2-3	CASSLAGGTDTQYF	TGTGCCAGCAGCTTGGCCGGGGGCACAGATACGCAGTATTTT
TRBD1	-	TRBV9	TRBJ1-1	CASSPGTGGTEAFF	TGTGCCAGCAGCCCAGGGACAGGGGGCACTGAAGCTTTCTTT
TRBD1	-	TRBV6-1	TRBJ1-1	CASSKRQGNTEAFF	TGTGCCAGCAGTAAGCGACAGGGCAACACTGAAGCTTTCTTT
-	-	TRBV5-4	TRBJ2-7	CASSLGTDTYEQYF	TGTGCCAGCAGCTTGGGGACTGATACCTACGAGCAGTACTTC
-	-	TRBV11-3	TRBJ1-1	CASSLVAGEAFF	TGTGCCAGCAGCTTAGTAGCAGGGGAAGCTTTCTTT
-	-	TRBV7-2	TRBJ1-1	CASSSQQSTEAFF	TGTGCCAGCAGCTCTCAACAGAGCACTGAAGCTTTCTTT